One sample yielded the 31 T cell receptor beta chains listed below, sequenced in a study of T cell responses to AZD1222 COVID-19 vaccine. Profiling relied on immunoSEQ multiplex PCR, and the TCRdb table lists in-frame clones only, not all of them. The repertoire holds 150,000 to 200,000 clones, with approximately 90% as singletons. The material was peripheral blood, obtained 28 days after the second AZD1222 dose. These receptor sequences come from an adult who received the AZD1222 COVID-19 vaccine.

This clone was counted once. The J gene is TRBJ1-5, the V gene TRBV27, with 8 nucleotides matching TRBD1. The V and J ends lost 4 bases and 2 bases, in that order; junction bases with no gene match: 4. Germline V gene lookup returns CDR1 MNHEY and CDR2 SMNVEV (reference sequence). CDR3 length: 15 amino acids. The CDR3 here is CASSSQTGGNQPQHF. Here the CDR3 DNA reads TGTGCCAGCAGTTCACAGACAGGGGGCAATCAGCCCCAGCATTTT.

The V gene is TRBV19, the J gene TRBJ2-1; no clear D gene. Trimming took 7 bases from V and 0 from J, leaving 7 bases between them. The CDR3 spans 13 residues. Germline V gives CDR1 LNHDA, CDR2 SQIVND (reference sequence). CDR3 amino acids: CASNPSSYNEQFF. CDR3 DNA: TGTGCCAGTAACCCAAGCTCCTACAATGAGCAGTTCTTC.

The chain couples TRBV9 to TRBJ1-6, with D perhaps matching TRBD1 (6 bases). Looked up from germline, CDR1 is SGDLS and CDR2 is YYNGEE. Trimming stripped 2 bases from V and 8 bases from J, with 11 bases between. The CDR3 spans 14 residues. For the CDR3, the DNA is TGTGCCAGCAGCGTGGGGGCCACAGATTCACCCCTCCACTTT. Translation gives CASSVGATDSPLHF.

The chain combines TRBV6-1 with TRBJ2-7, with 10 bases matching TRBD1. V was pared by 3 bases and J by 12 bases, with 2 bases of the junction left unmatched. Germline V gives CDR1 MNHNS, CDR2 SASEGT. The CDR3 has 11 residues. CDR3 protein: CASSEDRGMYF. CDR3 bases: TGTGCCAGCAGTGAGGACAGGGGGATGTACTTC.

The chain combines TRBV27 with TRBJ2-1; the D call may be TRBD1 or TRBD2 (5 bases each). Germline V gives CDR1 MNHEY, CDR2 SMNVEV (reference sequence). V was clipped by 3 bases and J by 4 bases, with 16 bases between them. The CDR3 is 16 amino acids. CDR3 nucleotides: TGTGCCAGCAGTTTTTCAGGGACGTCCCCGTACAATGAGCAGTTCTTC. Protein product: CASSFSGTSPYNEQFF.

This chain links TRBV6-5 with TRBJ2-7; no definite D call. The V gene's germline CDR1 is MNHEY and CDR2 SVGAGI. The CDR3 totals 14 residues. Deletions cut 0 bases from V and 3 bases from J, with 9 bases between. CDR3 sequence: CASSYSGRIYEQYF. The CDR3 DNA sequence: TGTGCCAGCAGTTACTCGGGCAGAATCTACGAGCAGTACTTC.

Only one count was recorded for this clone. This chain connects TRBV7-2 to TRBJ1-2, with D perhaps matching TRBD1 (5 bases). The CDR3 spans 13 residues. Per the germline V gene, CDR1 is SGHTA and CDR2 is FQGNSA. The V end lost 5 bases, the J end lost 4 bases, and 11 bases lay between the germline ends. CDR3 nucleotide sequence: TGTGCCAGCAGCATTGGGACGGCCTATGGCTACACCTTC. This encodes CASSIGTAYGYTF. The whole variable domain, filled in from reference TRBV7-2 and TRBJ1-2, reads GAGVSQSPSNKVTEKGKDVELRCDPISGHTALYWYRQSLGQGLEFLIYFQGNSAPDKSGLPSDRFSAERTGGSVSTLTIQRTQQEDSAVYLCASSIGTAYGYTFGSGTRLTVV.

The chain combines TRBV10-1 with TRBJ1-1; possible D gene TRBD1, 5 bases. Per germline, CDR1 WNHNN and CDR2 SYGVQD (reference sequence). The V and J ends lost 0 bases and 10 bases respectively, with 12 bases between them. This CDR3 spans 13 amino acids. The CDR3 DNA sequence: TGCGCCAGCAGTGAGTCGGGGACGCCTAGAGCTTTCTTT. Its protein is CASSESGTPRAFF.

The chain combines TRBV5-4 with TRBJ2-2; D could derive from TRBD1 or TRBD2 (5 bases each). Trimming took 4 bases from V and 0 from J, leaving 10 bases between them. The CDR3 loop spans 15 amino acids. CDR1 and CDR2 from the germline V gene are SGHNT and YYREEE (reference sequence). CDR3 protein: CASSTGTSNTGELFF. The CDR3 DNA reads TGTGCCAGCAGCACCGGGACCTCGAACACCGGGGAGCTGTTTTTT.

The sample holds one count of this clone. The genes are TRBV11-1 and TRBJ1-2, with 9 bases aligning to TRBD1. The CDR3 spans 15 residues. V trimming: 2 bases; J trimming: 6 bases; junction bases outside the gene matches: 7. Germline CDR1 reads SGHAT; CDR2 reads FQDESV (reference sequence). The CDR3 region is CASSLFRTGADGYTF. The CDR3 coding sequence is TGTGCCAGCAGCTTATTTCGGACAGGGGCCGATGGCTACACCTTC.

The rearrangement links TRBV27 to TRBJ1-2; D gene ambiguous. V was pared by 3 bases and J by 3 bases, with 14 bases between. The CDR3 is made up of 15 amino acids. Germline values: CDR1 MNHEY, CDR2 SMNVEV (reference sequence). CDR3 region: CASSLGPDTHYGYTF. CDR3 DNA sequence: TGTGCCAGCAGTTTGGGTCCCGACACCCACTATGGCTACACCTTC.

The rearrangement uses TRBV6-5 and TRBJ1-4, with 10 bases lining up with TRBD1. CDR3 length: 13 residues. CDR1 and CDR2 from the germline V gene are MNHEY and SVGAGI. The V and J ends lost 9 bases and 7 bases, in that order; junction bases with no gene match: 5. For the CDR3, the DNA is TGTGCCAGTAGACGACAGGGGGCTGAAAAACTGTTTTTT. It codes for CASRRQGAEKLFF.

The chain has TRBV7-2 and TRBJ2-7; TRBD1 aligns across 8 bases. CDR3 length: 15 residues. The V gene's germline CDR1 is SGHTA and CDR2 FQGNSA. V lost 1 base and J lost 4; bases outside the gene matches: 6. CDR3 amino acids: CASSLGAGTGYEQYF. For the CDR3, the DNA is TGTGCCAGCAGCTTAGGCGCCGGGACAGGTTACGAGCAGTACTTC.

This clone was counted a single time. V gene TRBV5-1 combines with J gene TRBJ2-1, with D tentatively TRBD1 (7 bases). Germline-derived CDR1 and CDR2 are SGHRS and YFSETQ. Trimming removed 1 base at V and 4 bases at J, with 12 bases between. The CDR3 totals 15 residues. The CDR3 region has the DNA TGCGCCAGCAGCTTGAATCAGGGGGGATACAATGAGCAGTTCTTC. It translates to CASSLNQGGYNEQFF.

The V call is TRBV19, the J call TRBJ1-1; maybe TRBD1 (6 bases). From germline, CDR1 is LNHDA and CDR2 SQIVND (reference sequence). V shed 8 bases and J shed 7 bases, with 23 bases lying between them. CDR3 length: 15 residues. CDR3: CASRSSGQITNEAFF. CDR3 nucleotide sequence: TGTGCCAGTCGAAGTAGCGGACAGATAACAAATGAAGCTTTCTTT.

In the case of this clone: This specimen includes other DNA sequences encoding the same CDR3. The chain carries TRBV2 and TRBJ2-1; a possible D gene is TRBD1 (6 bases). The CDR3 runs to 16 residues. Germline V gene data show CDR1 as SNHLY and CDR2 as FYNNEI. Trimming removed 6 bases from V and 0 bases from J, with 15 bases in between. CDR3 coding DNA: TGTGCCAGCAGACAGAGACAGGCGAGCTCCTACAATGAGCAGTTCTTC. Its protein is CASRQRQASSYNEQFF.

This chain links TRBV27 with TRBJ2-7; D is uncertain. Germline V gene data show CDR1 as MNHEY and CDR2 as SMNVEV (reference sequence). There are 14 residues in the CDR3. The germline V and J ends were trimmed by 5 bases and 0 bases, with 11 bases remaining between them. CDR3 coding DNA: TGTGCCAGCAGTCCCTCACGGGCCTCCTACGAGCAGTACTTC. Translation gives CASSPSRASYEQYF.

This clone was recorded once. The rearrangement uses TRBV7-2 and TRBJ1-2, with TRBD1 matching 11 bases. With 2 bases clipped from V and 0 bases from J, the junction kept 5 bases outside the gene matches. CDR1 and CDR2 (germline): SGHTA, FQGNSA. The CDR3 contains 17 residues. CDR3 amino acids: CASSLRDRGFSNYGYTF. The CDR3 nucleotides are TGTGCCAGCAGCTTAAGGGACAGGGGGTTCTCTAACTATGGCTACACCTTC.

This chain uses TRBV27 with TRBJ2-7; TRBD1 agrees at 8 bases. The germline gives CDR1 MNHEY, CDR2 SMNVEV (reference sequence). V lost 4 bases and J lost 6; bases outside the gene matches: 5. The CDR3 is 13 residues long. Here the CDR3 DNA reads TGTGCCAGCAGTTCCAGGGGGCGAACCGAGCAGTACTTC. Amino acid sequence: CASSSRGRTEQYF.

The rearrangement uses TRBV29-1 and TRBJ1-2, with 8 nucleotides matching TRBD1. The CDR3 totals 13 residues. V trimming: 7 bases; J trimming: 0 bases; junction bases outside the gene matches: 4. The V gene's germline CDR1 is SQVTM and CDR2 ANQGSEA. CDR3 in DNA: TGCAGCGGGGCACAGGGGGCTAACTATGGCTACACCTTC. Protein sequence: CSGAQGANYGYTF.

The chain joins TRBV7-9 to TRBJ2-7; D is uncertain. Trimming pared 5 bases from V and 3 bases from J, leaving 17 bases between. Germline values: CDR1 SEHNR, CDR2 FQNEAQ (reference sequence). CDR3 length equals 15 residues. Here the CDR3 reads CASSVSSGLLYEQYF. CDR3 nucleotides: TGTGCCAGCAGCGTTAGCTCTGGGTTGCTCTACGAGCAGTACTTC.

This rearrangement joins TRBV27 to TRBJ1-4, with 8 nucleotides matching TRBD1. Trimming took 3 bases from V and 10 from J; bases not matched to a gene: 7. CDR1 is MNHEY, CDR2 SMNVEV, per germline (reference sequence). This CDR3 comprises 14 residues. In DNA form, the CDR3 reads TGTGCCAGCAGTTTCGGCAGGGGGCAAGGAAAACTGTTTTTT. Encoded protein: CASSFGRGQGKLFF.

The V call is TRBV7-9, the J call TRBJ2-1, with a weak D call TRBD2 (5 bases). CDR3 length: 14 amino acids. CDR1 SEHNR and CDR2 FQNEAQ come from the germline V gene (reference sequence). V lost 3 bases, J lost 6 bases, and 12 bases lay in between. CDR3 coding DNA: TGTGCCAGCAGCTTCATGGACTGGAGCAATGAGCAGTTCTTC. It yields the protein CASSFMDWSNEQFF.

The chain employs TRBV27 and TRBJ2-7; perhaps D is TRBD1 or TRBD2 (6 bases each). This CDR3 spans 16 amino acids. Trimming removed 3 bases at V and 0 bases at J, with 15 bases between. CDR1 and CDR2 (germline): MNHEY, SMNVEV (reference sequence). CDR3 nucleotides: TGTGCCAGCAGTTTCAAGGGGGGACTTCACTCCTACGAGCAGTACTTC. Protein sequence: CASSFKGGLHSYEQYF.

The chain joins TRBV6-1 to TRBJ1-6; unclear D gene. Deletions cut 4 bases from V and 2 bases from J, with 15 bases between. CDR1 and CDR2 from the germline V gene are MNHNS and SASEGT. This CDR3 region has 17 residues. This chain's CDR3 is CASSGAIRRTYNSPLHF. DNA for the CDR3: TGTGCCAGCAGTGGCGCTATTAGGAGGACCTATAATTCACCCCTCCACTTT.

J is TRBJ1-4 and V is TRBV2; unclear D gene. The CDR3 spans 12 residues. V gave up 6 bases and J gave up 7 bases, with 9 bases separating them. Looked up from germline, CDR1 is SNHLY and CDR2 is FYNNEI. CDR3 in amino acids: CASSPTSEKLFF. The CDR3, as DNA: TGTGCCAGCAGCCCGACAAGTGAAAAACTGTTTTTT.

The CDR3 DNA reads as TGTGCCAGCACCCCCTTCGGCAGCACAGATACGCAGTATTTT. Encoded protein: CASTPFGSTDTQYF. The V call is TRBV6-5, the J call TRBJ2-3; D remains ambiguous. The length of the CDR3 is 14 residues. Germline values: CDR1 MNHEY, CDR2 SVGAGI. V lost 7 bases and J lost 0, with 11 bases in between.

The V call is TRBV5-1, the J call TRBJ1-3, with D tentatively TRBD1 (6 bases). Germline CDR1 is SGHRS and CDR2 is YFSETQ. The CDR3 loop spans 14 amino acids. Trimming removed 9 bases from V and 1 base from J, with 14 bases in between. The CDR3 sequence: CATKEGGSGNTIYF. The CDR3 DNA follows: TGCGCCACCAAAGAGGGGGGGTCTGGAAACACCATATATTTT.

The table lists this clone with a count of one. The chain employs TRBV20-1 and TRBJ1-1; D call uncertain. The CDR3 length is 11 residues. V lost 3 bases and J 4 bases, leaving 6 bases between the germline ends. Germline V gene lookup returns CDR1 DFQATT and CDR2 SNEGSKA (reference sequence). CDR3 sequence reads: CSARWGTEAFF. The DNA of the CDR3 is TGCAGTGCTAGGTGGGGCACTGAAGCTTTCTTT.

The chain links TRBV7-2 to TRBJ2-1; 8 bases match TRBD2. The CDR3 contains 16 residues. Germline CDR1 SGHTA, CDR2 FQGNSA. V dropped 3 bases and J dropped 7; count of bases not matched to a gene: 11. The CDR3 reads CASSFAGTRSRNEQFF. In DNA, the CDR3 is TGTGCCAGCAGCTTCGCCGGGACTAGGAGTCGAAATGAGCAGTTCTTC.

The chain uses TRBV5-6 and TRBJ2-7; a weak D match, TRBD2 (6 bases). In germline, CDR1 is SGHDT, CDR2 YYEEEE. CDR3 length: 13 residues. V was trimmed by 4 bases and J by 3 bases, leaving 11 bases between them. CDR3 sequence: CASSPAGSYEQYF. The CDR3 DNA reads as TGTGCCAGCAGCCCCGCGGGGAGCTACGAGCAGTACTTC.